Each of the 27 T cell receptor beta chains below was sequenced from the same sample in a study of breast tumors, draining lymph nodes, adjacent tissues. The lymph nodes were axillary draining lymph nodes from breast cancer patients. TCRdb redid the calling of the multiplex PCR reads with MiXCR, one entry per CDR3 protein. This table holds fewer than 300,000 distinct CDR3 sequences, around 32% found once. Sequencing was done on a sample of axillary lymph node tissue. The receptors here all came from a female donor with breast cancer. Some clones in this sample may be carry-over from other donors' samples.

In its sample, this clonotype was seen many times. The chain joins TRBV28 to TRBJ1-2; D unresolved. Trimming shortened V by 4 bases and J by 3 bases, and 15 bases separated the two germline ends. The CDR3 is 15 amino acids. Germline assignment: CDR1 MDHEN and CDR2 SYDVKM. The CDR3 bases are TGTGCCAGCAGTTCCCCAGGTGGATTGCACTATGGCTACACCTTC. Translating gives CASSSPGGLHYGYTF.

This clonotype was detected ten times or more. The CDR3 nucleotides are TGTGCCAGCTCACTGACGGACAGCTACGAGCAGTACTTC. It specifies CASSLTDSYEQYF. The J gene is TRBJ2-7, the V gene TRBV18, with a possible D match to TRBD1 (6 bases). Germline V gene data show CDR1 as KGHSH and CDR2 as LQKENI. Between the trimmed V and J ends, which lost 4 bases and 3 bases, there was a span of 10 bases. The CDR3 consists of 13 residues.

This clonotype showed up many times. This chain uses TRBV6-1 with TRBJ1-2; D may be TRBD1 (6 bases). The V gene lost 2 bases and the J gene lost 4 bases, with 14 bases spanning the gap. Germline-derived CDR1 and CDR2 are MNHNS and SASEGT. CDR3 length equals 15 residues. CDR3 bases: TGTGCCAGCAGTGAAAGGAATGGGGGGGCCTATGGCTACACCTTC. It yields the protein CASSERNGGAYGYTF.

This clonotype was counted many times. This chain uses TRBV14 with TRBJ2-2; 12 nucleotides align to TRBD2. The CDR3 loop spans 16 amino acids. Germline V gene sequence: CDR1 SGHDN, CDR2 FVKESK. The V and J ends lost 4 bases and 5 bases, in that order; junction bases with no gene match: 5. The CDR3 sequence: CASSRGLAGNTGELFF. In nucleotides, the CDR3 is TGTGCCAGCAGCCGCGGACTAGCGGGAAATACCGGGGAGCTGTTTTTT. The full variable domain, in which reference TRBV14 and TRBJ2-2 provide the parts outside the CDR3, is EAGVTQFPSHSVIEKGQTVTLRCDPISGHDNLYWYRRVMGKEIKFLLHFVKESKQDESGMPNNRFLAERTGGTYSTLKVQPAELEDSGVYFCASSRGLAGNTGELFFGEGSRLTVL.

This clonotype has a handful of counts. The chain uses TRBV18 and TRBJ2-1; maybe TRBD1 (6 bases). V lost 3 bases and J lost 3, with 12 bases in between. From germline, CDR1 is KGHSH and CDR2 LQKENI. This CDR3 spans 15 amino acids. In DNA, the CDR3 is TGTGCCAGCTCACCGCCCGGGACAAACTACAATGAGCAGTTCTTC. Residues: CASSPPGTNYNEQFF. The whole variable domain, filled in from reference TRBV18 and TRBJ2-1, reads NAGVMQNPRHLVRRRGQEARLRCSPMKGHSHVYWYRQLPEEGLKFMVYLQKENIIDESGMPKERFSAEFPKEGPSILRIQQVVRGDSAAYFCASSPPGTNYNEQFFGPGTRLTVL.

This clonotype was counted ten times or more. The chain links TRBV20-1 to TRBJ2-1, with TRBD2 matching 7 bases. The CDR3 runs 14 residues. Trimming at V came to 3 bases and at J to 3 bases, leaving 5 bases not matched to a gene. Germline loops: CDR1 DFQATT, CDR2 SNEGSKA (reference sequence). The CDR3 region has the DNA TGCAGTGCTAGGAAAGGGGAGGGCTACAATGAGCAGTTCTTC. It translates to CSARKGEGYNEQFF.

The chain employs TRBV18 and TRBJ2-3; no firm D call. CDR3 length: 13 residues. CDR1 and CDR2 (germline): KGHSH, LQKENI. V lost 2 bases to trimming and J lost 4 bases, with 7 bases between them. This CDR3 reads CASSPSLADTQYF. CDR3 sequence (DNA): TGTGCCAGCTCACCAAGTTTAGCAGATACGCAGTATTTT.

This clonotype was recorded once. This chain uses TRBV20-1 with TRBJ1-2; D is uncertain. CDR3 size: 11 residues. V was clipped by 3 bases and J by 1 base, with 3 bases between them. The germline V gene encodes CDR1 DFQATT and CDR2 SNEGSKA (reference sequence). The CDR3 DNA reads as TGCAGTGCTAGCAGTAACTATGGCTACACCTTC. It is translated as CSASSNYGYTF.

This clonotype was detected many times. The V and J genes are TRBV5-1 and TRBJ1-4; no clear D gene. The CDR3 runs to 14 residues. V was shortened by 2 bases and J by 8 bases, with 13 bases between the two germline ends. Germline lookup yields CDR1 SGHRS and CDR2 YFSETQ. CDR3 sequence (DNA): TGCGCCAGCAGCTTTGGGGTCTTGAGAGAAAAACTGTTTTTT. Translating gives CASSFGVLREKLFF.

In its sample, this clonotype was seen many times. The CDR3 DNA follows: TGTGCCAGCAGACTAAGCGGGCCCAACCCCGTATCCTACGAGCAGTACTTC. Translation: CASRLSGPNPVSYEQYF. The chain recombines TRBV28 with TRBJ2-7, with D possibly being TRBD2 (6 bases). The germline V and J ends were trimmed by 6 bases and 1 base, with 22 bases remaining between them. This CDR3 is built from 17 residues. Germline V lookup: CDR1 MDHEN, CDR2 SYDVKM. The entire variable domain, with the rest obtained from reference TRBV28 and TRBJ2-7, is as follows: DVKVTQSSRYLVKRTGEKVFLECVQDMDHENMFWYRQDPGLGLRLIYFSYDVKMKEKGDIPEGYSVSREKKERFSLILESASTNQTSMYLCASRLSGPNPVSYEQYFGPGTRLTVT.

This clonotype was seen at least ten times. The CDR3 DNA reads as TGCAGCGCCCAGACCAGAGCGGGACAGAAGTACGAGCAGTACTTC. Translation gives CSAQTRAGQKYEQYF. The chain carries TRBV29-1 and TRBJ2-7; the D gene could be TRBD1 or TRBD2 (7 bases each). Trimming shortened V by 7 bases and J by 4 bases, and 23 bases separated the two germline ends. The CDR3 runs to 15 residues. Germline-derived CDR1 and CDR2 are SQVTM and ANQGSEA.

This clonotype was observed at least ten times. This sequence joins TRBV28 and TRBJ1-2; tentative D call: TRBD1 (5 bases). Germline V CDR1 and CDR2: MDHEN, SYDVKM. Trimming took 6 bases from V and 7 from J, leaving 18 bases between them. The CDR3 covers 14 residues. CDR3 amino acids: CASSPWAGRGGYTF. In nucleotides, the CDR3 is TGTGCCAGCAGCCCCTGGGCAGGGAGGGGTGGCTACACCTTC.

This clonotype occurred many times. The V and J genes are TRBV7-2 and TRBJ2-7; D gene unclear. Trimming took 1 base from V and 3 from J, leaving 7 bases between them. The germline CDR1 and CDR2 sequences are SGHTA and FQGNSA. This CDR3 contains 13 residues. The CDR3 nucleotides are TGTGCCAGCAGCTTAGAATGGGACTACGAGCAGTACTTC. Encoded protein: CASSLEWDYEQYF.

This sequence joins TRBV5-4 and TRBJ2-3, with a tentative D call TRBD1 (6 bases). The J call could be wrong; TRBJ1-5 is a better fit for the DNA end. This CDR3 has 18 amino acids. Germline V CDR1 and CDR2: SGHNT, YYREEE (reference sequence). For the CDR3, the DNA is TGTGCCAGCACCCCTCCACCCGGGGCGGGAACAGGGTGGGATACGCAGCATTTT. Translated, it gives CASTPPPGAGTGWDTQHF.

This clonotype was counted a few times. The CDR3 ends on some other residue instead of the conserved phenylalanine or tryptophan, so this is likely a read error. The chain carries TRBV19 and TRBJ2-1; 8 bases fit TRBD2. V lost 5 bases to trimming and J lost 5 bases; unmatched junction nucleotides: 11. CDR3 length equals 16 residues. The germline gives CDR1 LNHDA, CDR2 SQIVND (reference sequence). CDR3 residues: CASSSPGTSLNNEQFS. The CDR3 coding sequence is TGTGCCAGTAGTTCTCCCGGGACTAGTCTGAACAATGAGCAGTTCTCC.

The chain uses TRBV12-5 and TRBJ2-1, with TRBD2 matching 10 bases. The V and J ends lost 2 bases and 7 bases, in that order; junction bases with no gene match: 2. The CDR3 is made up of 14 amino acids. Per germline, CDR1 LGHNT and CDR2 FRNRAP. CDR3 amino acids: CASGLPSGSNEQFF. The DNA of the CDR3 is TGTGCTAGTGGTTTGCCTAGCGGGAGTAATGAGCAGTTCTTC.

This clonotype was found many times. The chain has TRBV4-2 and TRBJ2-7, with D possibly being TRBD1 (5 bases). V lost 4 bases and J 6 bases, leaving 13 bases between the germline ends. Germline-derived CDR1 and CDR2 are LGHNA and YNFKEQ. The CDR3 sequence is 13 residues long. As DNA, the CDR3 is TGTGCCAGCAGCCTCCTCCAGGGCATCGAGCAGTACTTC. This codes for CASSLLQGIEQYF.

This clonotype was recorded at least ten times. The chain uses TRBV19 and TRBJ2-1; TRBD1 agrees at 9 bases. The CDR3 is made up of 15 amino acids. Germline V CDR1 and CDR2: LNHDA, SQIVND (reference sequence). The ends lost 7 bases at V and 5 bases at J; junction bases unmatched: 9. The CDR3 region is CASTPGQGPHNEQFF. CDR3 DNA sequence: TGTGCCAGTACCCCGGGACAGGGTCCCCACAATGAGCAGTTCTTC.

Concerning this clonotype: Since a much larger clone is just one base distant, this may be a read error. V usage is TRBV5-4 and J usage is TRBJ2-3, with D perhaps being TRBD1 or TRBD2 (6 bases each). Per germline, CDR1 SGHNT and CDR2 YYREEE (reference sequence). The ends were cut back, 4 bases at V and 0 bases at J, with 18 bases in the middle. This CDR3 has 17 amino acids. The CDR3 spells CASSAPGAAGSTDTQYF. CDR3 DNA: TGTGCCAGCAGCGCCCCGGGGGCTGCAGGGAGCACAGATACGCAGTATTTT.

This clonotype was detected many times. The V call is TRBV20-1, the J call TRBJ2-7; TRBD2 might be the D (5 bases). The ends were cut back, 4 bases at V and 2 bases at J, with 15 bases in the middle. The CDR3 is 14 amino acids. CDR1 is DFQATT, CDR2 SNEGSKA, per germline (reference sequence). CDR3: CSATLPDWPYEQYF. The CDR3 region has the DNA TGCAGTGCTACCTTACCGGACTGGCCCTACGAGCAGTACTTC.

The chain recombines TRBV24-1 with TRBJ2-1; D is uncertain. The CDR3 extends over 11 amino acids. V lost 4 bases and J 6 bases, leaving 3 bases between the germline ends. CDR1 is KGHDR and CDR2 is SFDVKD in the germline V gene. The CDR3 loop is CATSDFNEQFF. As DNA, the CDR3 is TGTGCCACCAGTGACTTCAATGAGCAGTTCTTC.

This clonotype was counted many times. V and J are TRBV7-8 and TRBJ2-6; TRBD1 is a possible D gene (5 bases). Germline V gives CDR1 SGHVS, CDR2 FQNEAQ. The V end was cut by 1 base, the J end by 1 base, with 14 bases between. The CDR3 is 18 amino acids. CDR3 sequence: CASSLVTSGSSGANVLTF. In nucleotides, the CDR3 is TGTGCCAGCAGCTTAGTAACATCAGGGTCGTCTGGGGCCAACGTCCTGACTTTC.

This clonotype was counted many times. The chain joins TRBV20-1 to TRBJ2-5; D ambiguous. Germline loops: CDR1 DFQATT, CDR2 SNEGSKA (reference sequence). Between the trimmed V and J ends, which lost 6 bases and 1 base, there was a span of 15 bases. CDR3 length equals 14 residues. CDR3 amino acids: CSALPTRLQETQYF. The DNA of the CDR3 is TGCAGTGCCCTGCCCACCAGACTCCAAGAGACCCAGTACTTC.

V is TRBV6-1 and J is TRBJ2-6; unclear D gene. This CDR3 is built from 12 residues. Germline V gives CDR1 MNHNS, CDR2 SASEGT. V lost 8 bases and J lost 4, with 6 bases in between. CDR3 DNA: TGTGCCAGCTCAAAGGGGGCCAACGTCCTGACTTTC. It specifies CASSKGANVLTF.

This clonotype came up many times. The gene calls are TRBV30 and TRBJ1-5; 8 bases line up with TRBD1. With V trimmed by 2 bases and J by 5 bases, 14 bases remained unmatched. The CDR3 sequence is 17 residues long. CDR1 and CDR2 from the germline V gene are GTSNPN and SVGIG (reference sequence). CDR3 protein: CAWSRGWETGVDQPQHF. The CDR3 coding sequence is TGTGCCTGGAGTAGAGGGTGGGAGACAGGGGTGGATCAGCCCCAGCATTTT. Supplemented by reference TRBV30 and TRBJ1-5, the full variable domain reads SQTIHQWPATLVQPVGSPLSLECTVEGTSNPNLYWYRQAAGRGLQLLFYSVGIGQISSEVPQNLSASRPQDRQFILSSKKLLLSDSGFYLCAWSRGWETGVDQPQHFGDGTRLSIL.

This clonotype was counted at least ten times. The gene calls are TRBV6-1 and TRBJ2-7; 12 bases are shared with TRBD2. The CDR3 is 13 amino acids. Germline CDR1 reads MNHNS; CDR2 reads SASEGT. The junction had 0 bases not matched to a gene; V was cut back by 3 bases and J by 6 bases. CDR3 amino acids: CASSETSGSEQYF. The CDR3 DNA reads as TGTGCCAGCAGTGAGACTAGCGGGAGCGAGCAGTACTTC.

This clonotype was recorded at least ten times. The CDR3 spells CASSLGGSHNSPLHF. CDR3 DNA sequence: TGTGCCAGCAGCTTAGGGGGTTCCCATAATTCACCCCTCCACTTT. This chain joins TRBV7-2 and TRBJ1-6; D remains unclear. Trimming removed 1 base at V and 5 bases at J, with 9 bases between. Germline values: CDR1 SGHTA, CDR2 FQGNSA. The CDR3 sequence is 15 residues long.